This TCR beta chain was captured by sequencing in a study of metastatic and nonmetastatic thyroid tumors. Study-level background: Samples came from malignant and benign thyroid patients, and repertoires were compared across blood and tumor or nodule tissue.

This clone is medium-sized in the sample. Its antigen is unknown. Per the original methods: CDR3 differences across clinicopathological groups were used to build a distant-metastasis classifier for papillary thyroid cancer. TCRdb re-called the PCR reads via MiXCR. Clone size and V and J calls follow TCRdb, not the original study. Among approximately 41,000 clones listed, roughly 27% were seen once. The V and J ends lost 4 bases and 0 bases respectively, with 13 bases between them. The CDR3 covers 16 residues. Germline CDR1 reads MNHNY; CDR2 reads SVGAGI (reference sequence). Patients had received no treatment of any kind before thyroid surgery. Whole-study findings and limits: The reported finding was significantly higher TCR beta diversity in malignant thyroid tumors relative to benign nodules, in blood and tumor.

This chain joins TRBV6-6 and TRBJ1-3; tentatively, D is TRBD1 (5 bases). The source is a male donor with papillary thyroid cancer or a benign thyroid nodule (not recorded which). Some clones in this sample may be carry-over from other donors' samples. Material for sequencing was blood. In DNA form, the CDR3 reads TGTGCCAGCAGTTTCTCCGACAGCCGCTCTGGAAACACCATATATTTT. This codes for CASSFSDSRSGNTIYF.